One sample yielded the 10 T cell receptor beta chains listed below, sequenced in a study of beta chain features in type 1 diabetes. Study conclusions and caveats: Shorter TCRB CDR3s, moderately but significantly so, were found in Type 1 diabetes patients in all four CD4+ subsets.

Expressed TCRB transcripts were sequenced after all isolated RNA was converted to cDNA. Profiled with immunoSEQ multiplex PCR; TCRdb holds only in-frame clones, not every one. The table records approximately 280,000 clones, about 15% of them present only once. These TCRs are of unknown antigen specificity. Sequenced sample: naive CD4+ T cells from blood. The receptor set was obtained from a man aged 18 to 35 with type 1 diabetes.

A few counts support this clone. J is TRBJ1-2 and V is TRBV7-2; no reliable D call. Germline CDR1 and CDR2: SGHTA and FQGNSA. V was pared by 1 base and J by 8 bases, with 14 bases between. The CDR3 consists of 14 residues. Written as DNA, the CDR3 is TGTGCCAGCAGCTTAGGTCCCTCAGGAGGAGGCTACACCTTC. Translated: CASSLGPSGGGYTF. The whole variable domain, filled in from reference TRBV7-2 and TRBJ1-2, reads GAGVSQSPSNKVTEKGKDVELRCDPISGHTALYWYRQSLGQGLEFLIYFQGNSAPDKSGLPSDRFSAERTGGSVSTLTIQRTQQEDSAVYLCASSLGPSGGGYTFGSGTRLTVV.

The sample holds a few counts of this clone. V is TRBV5-1 and J is TRBJ1-2; 8 bases align to TRBD1. CDR3 size: 15 residues. Per germline, CDR1 SGHRS and CDR2 YFSETQ. V gave up 2 bases and J gave up 2 bases; unmatched junction bases: 5. CDR3 coding DNA: TGCGCCAGCAGCTTCAGGACAGGGCAAAACTATGGCTACACCTTC. Translated, it gives CASSFRTGQNYGYTF.

The chain carries TRBV6-1 and TRBJ2-7; 9 positions match TRBD1. Per the germline V gene, CDR1 is MNHNS and CDR2 is SASEGT. The CDR3 is made up of 16 amino acids. V gave up 1 base and J gave up 2 bases; unmatched junction bases: 6. Here the CDR3 DNA reads TGTGCCAGCAGTGAAGGGACAGGGGCGATCGCCTACGAGCAGTACTTC. Amino acid sequence: CASSEGTGAIAYEQYF.

The rearrangement uses TRBV30 and TRBJ1-2; 8 bases align to TRBD1. With 2 bases clipped from V and 4 bases from J, the junction kept 3 bases outside the gene matches. The CDR3 is 13 residues long. Per the germline V gene, CDR1 is GTSNPN and CDR2 is SVGIG (reference sequence). The CDR3 loop reads CAWSFTGGYGYTF. Here the CDR3 DNA reads TGTGCCTGGAGTTTCACAGGGGGCTATGGCTACACCTTC.

This clone was recorded a few times. The chain combines TRBV5-1 with TRBJ2-3; 12 bases fit TRBD2. The length of the CDR3 is 19 residues. In germline, CDR1 is SGHRS, CDR2 YFSETQ. The J segment lost 2 bases and the V segment lost 2 bases, leaving 12 bases of the junction unmatched. The DNA of the CDR3 is TGCGCCAGCAGCTTCCCTAGCGGGAGGGCACCAAGGCTCACAGATACGCAGTATTTT. It yields the protein CASSFPSGRAPRLTDTQYF.

This rearrangement joins TRBV28 to TRBJ2-7; 7 nucleotides align to TRBD1. This CDR3 has 15 residues. Trimming cost V 5 bases and J 3 bases; bases outside gene matches: 10. The germline CDR1 and CDR2 sequences are MDHEN and SYDVKM. The CDR3 reads CASSTAGTANYEQYF. Written as DNA, the CDR3 is TGTGCCAGCAGTACTGCCGGGACAGCAAACTACGAGCAGTACTTC.

This clone occurred a few times. This chain uses TRBV21-1 with TRBJ2-4; the table's D call TRBD2 went unverified against the DNA. TRBV21-1 is a pseudogene. The length of the CDR3 is 9 residues. CDR3 DNA sequence: TGTGCCTGCATTAGAGCCCATTACTTC. This encodes CACIRAHYF.

This clone was seen only a few times. The chain couples TRBV4-1 to TRBJ2-1; TRBD2 matches at 12 bases. Germline V gives CDR1 MGHRA, CDR2 YSYEKL. The CDR3 length is 16 residues. Unmatched junction bases numbered 4, after V lost 4 bases and J lost 3 bases. CDR3 protein: CASSPRGLAGYNEQFF. The CDR3 coding sequence is TGCGCCAGCAGCCCCCGGGGACTAGCGGGCTACAATGAGCAGTTCTTC.

This clone was observed a few times. The rearrangement uses TRBV7-8 and TRBJ2-7; no definite D call. The germline V gene has CDR1 SGHVS and CDR2 FQNEAQ. The CDR3 runs 11 residues. V was clipped by 5 bases and J by 5 bases, with 7 bases between them. This chain's CDR3 is CASSLNNEQYF. CDR3 nucleotides: TGTGCCAGCAGCCTTAACAACGAGCAGTACTTC.

The V call is TRBV7-2, the J call TRBJ2-7; 8 bases are shared with TRBD1. From germline, CDR1 is SGHTA and CDR2 FQGNSA. The CDR3 runs 14 residues. The V and J ends lost 3 bases and 5 bases, in that order; junction bases with no gene match: 6. CDR3 amino acids: CASSFRDRTNEQYF. In DNA form, the CDR3 reads TGTGCCAGCAGCTTTCGGGACAGGACCAACGAGCAGTACTTC. Full variable domain (outside the CDR3, taken from reference TRBV7-2 and TRBJ2-7): GAGVSQSPSNKVTEKGKDVELRCDPISGHTALYWYRQSLGQGLEFLIYFQGNSAPDKSGLPSDRFSAERTGGSVSTLTIQRTQQEDSAVYLCASSFRDRTNEQYFGPGTRLTVT.